The clone carrying this T cell receptor (beta chain) was seen a few times. The antigen remains undetermined. Documented time point: week 35, safety follow-up. Each vaccine dose was 300 ug of mutant IDH1 20-mer peptide, with topical imiquimod. This CDR3 region has 15 residues. Germline CDR1 is SGDLS and CDR2 is YYNGEE. The V gene lost 3 bases and the J gene lost 3 bases, with 12 bases spanning the gap. The protocol was immunoSEQ multiplex PCR, while the TCRdb copy is restricted to in-frame clones and leaves out a portion. The profile shows tens of thousands of clones, approximately 92% of them singletons. This sample stems from a study of a mutant IDH1 vaccine in newly diagnosed glioma. Study-level background: Previous treatment comprised radiotherapy, temozolomide, or both, mostly both.

The rearrangement links TRBV9 to TRBJ2-2; possible D gene TRBD1, 6 bases. Sample: PBMCs, taken from a glioma patient whose treatment included an IDH1 peptide vaccine. The TCR sequence derives from a man in his fifties with glioma. The CDR3 coding sequence is TGTGCCAGCAGCGCCACAGGGCACTACACCGGGGAGCTGTTTTTT. Its protein product is CASSATGHYTGELFF. The variable domain in full, with the rest retrieved from reference TRBV9 and TRBJ2-2, is DSGVTQTPKHLITATGQRVTLRCSPRSGDLSVYWYQQSLDQGLQFLIQYYNGEERAKGNILERFSAQQFPDLHSELNLSSLELGDSALYFCASSATGHYTGELFFGEGSRLTVL.